The 3 T cell receptor beta chains below all came from one sample that was sequenced in a study of blood T cell repertoires in COVID-19. TCRdb keeps only in-frame clones here, not all; method: immunoSEQ multiplex PCR. The sample records approximately 140,000 clones, around 87% being singletons. The sequencing input was peripheral blood. All receptors derive from a man older than 75 with acute or convalescent COVID-19.

This clone was seen only once. J is TRBJ2-5 and V is TRBV15, with a tentative D call TRBD1 (5 bases). Trimming stripped 10 bases from V and 5 bases from J, with 29 bases between. CDR1 is LNHNV, CDR2 YYDKDF, per germline (reference sequence). This CDR3 is built from 17 residues. The CDR3 bases are TGTGCCAAGGCCCTCCCACGGGCAGGGTCGGTTGGGGAGACCCAGTACTTC. Its translation is CAKALPRAGSVGETQYF.

The sample holds one count of this clone. The chain joins TRBV7-9 to TRBJ1-5; maybe TRBD1 (5 bases). The germline gives CDR1 SEHNR, CDR2 FQNEAQ (reference sequence). Deletions cut 5 bases from V and 7 bases from J, with 15 bases between. The CDR3 is 14 amino acids. In nucleotides, the CDR3 is TGTGCCAGCAGCGCGACAGATACGAACCAGCCCCAGCATTTT. Translated, it gives CASSATDTNQPQHF.

The rearrangement links TRBV4-1 to TRBJ2-2, with TRBD2 identical over 10 bases. V lost 1 base to trimming and J lost 5 bases; unmatched junction nucleotides: 1. CDR1 and CDR2 from the germline V gene are MGHRA and YSYEKL. This CDR3 has 15 amino acids. Here the CDR3 reads CASSQVAGGTGELFF. CDR3 DNA sequence: TGCGCCAGCAGCCAAGTAGCGGGGGGAACCGGGGAGCTGTTTTTT.